These 30 T cell receptor beta chains came from one sample sequenced in a study of shared clonotypes between healthy human individuals. Profiled with immunoSEQ multiplex PCR; TCRdb holds only in-frame clones, not every one. The sample has 800,000 to 1,200,000 clones, about 80% seen once. Source material: memory CD4+ T cells from PBMCs. As for subset: CD45RA-negative fraction. The receptors were gathered from a man aged 18-30 years in good health. Some clones in this sample may be carry-over from other donors' samples.

V gene TRBV5-1 combines with J gene TRBJ1-1; TRBD1 might be the D (5 bases). V dropped 0 bases and J dropped 7 bases, with 10 bases sitting between them. The CDR3 is made up of 13 amino acids. The germline CDR1 and CDR2 sequences are SGHRS and YFSETQ. The CDR3 DNA reads TGCGCCAGCAGCTTGGGTCAGGGCCGTGAAGCTTTCTTT. It specifies CASSLGQGREAFF.

This rearrangement joins TRBV27 to TRBJ1-1; D is unresolved. V lost 5 bases and J 0 bases, leaving 10 bases between the germline ends. The CDR3 sequence is 14 residues long. Germline values: CDR1 MNHEY, CDR2 SMNVEV (reference sequence). This chain's CDR3 is CASSNRNMNTEAFF. In DNA, the CDR3 is TGTGCCAGCAGTAACCGGAATATGAACACTGAAGCTTTCTTT.

The chain recombines TRBV9 with TRBJ2-5; 9 nucleotides agree with TRBD2. The V and J ends lost 2 bases and 5 bases, in that order; junction bases with no gene match: 7. Germline CDR1 SGDLS, CDR2 YYNGEE. The CDR3 is 15 amino acids. The CDR3 spells CASSVFSGSGETQYF. DNA of the CDR3: TGTGCCAGCAGCGTTTTTAGCGGGAGCGGGGAGACCCAGTACTTC.

The chain recombines TRBV4-2 with TRBJ1-1; D is possibly TRBD1 (5 bases). V lost 4 bases, J lost 5 bases, and 17 bases lay in between. The CDR3 consists of 15 residues. The germline V gene has CDR1 LGHNA and CDR2 YNFKEQ. The CDR3 loop is CASSLGGGARTEAFF. The CDR3 bases are TGTGCCAGCAGCCTGGGCGGAGGGGCGAGAACTGAAGCTTTCTTT.

This chain links TRBV5-1 with TRBJ2-7; 9 positions agree with TRBD1. Germline assignment: CDR1 SGHRS and CDR2 YFSETQ. The CDR3 length is 15 residues. V lost 4 bases and J lost 5; bases outside the gene matches: 10. This CDR3 reads CASSLGGQGRDEQYF. CDR3 bases: TGCGCCAGCAGCCTTGGTGGACAGGGGAGGGACGAGCAGTACTTC.

This clone turned up a few times. V and J are TRBV5-5 and TRBJ1-3; D unclear. The germline V gene encodes CDR1 SGHKS and CDR2 YYEKEE (reference sequence). Deletions cut 4 bases from V and 4 bases from J, with 12 bases between. The CDR3 spans 14 residues. CDR3 residues: CASSHGMPGNTIYF. CDR3 DNA: TGTGCCAGCAGCCACGGGATGCCGGGAAACACCATATATTTT.

V gene TRBV19 combines with J gene TRBJ2-1; either TRBD1 or TRBD2 may supply D (5 bases each). Trimming took 6 bases from V and 1 from J, leaving 7 bases between them. Germline V CDR1 and CDR2: LNHDA, SQIVND (reference sequence). The length of the CDR3 is 13 residues. This CDR3 reads CASSWGSYNEQFF. CDR3 DNA sequence: TGTGCCAGTAGCTGGGGGTCCTACAATGAGCAGTTCTTC. Full variable domain (missing parts from reference TRBV19 and TRBJ2-1): DGGITQSPKYLFRKEGQNVTLSCEQNLNHDAMYWYRQDPGQGLRLIYYSQIVNDFQKGDIAEGYSVSREKKESFPLTVTSAQKNPTAFYLCASSWGSYNEQFFGPGTRLTVL.

The chain uses TRBV4-1 and TRBJ2-6, with a weak D call TRBD1 (6 bases). CDR3 length: 16 amino acids. V lost 1 base, J lost 4 bases, and 11 bases lay in between. CDR1 and CDR2 from the germline V gene are MGHRA and YSYEKL. The CDR3 protein is CASSQGQVPGANVLTF. DNA for the CDR3: TGCGCCAGCAGCCAAGGACAGGTACCAGGGGCCAACGTCCTGACTTTC.

The V gene is TRBV7-8, the J gene TRBJ2-2, with TRBD1 matching 8 bases. CDR1 is SGHVS, CDR2 FQNEAQ, per germline. This CDR3 is 17 amino acids long. After removal of 1 base from V and 4 bases from J, the junction contained 8 bases not matched to a gene. For the CDR3, the DNA is TGTGCCAGCAGCTTAGGGTTCCAGGGGGCCGGCACCGGGGAGCTGTTTTTT. This encodes CASSLGFQGAGTGELFF.

This chain joins TRBV5-4 and TRBJ1-2; D is perhaps TRBD1 (5 bases). The CDR3 contains 13 residues. Germline values: CDR1 SGHNT, CDR2 YYREEE (reference sequence). Trimming left V 6 bases short and J 4 bases short, with 13 bases between. CDR3 in amino acids: CASKGNGVYGYTF. CDR3 nucleotide sequence: TGTGCCAGCAAGGGGAACGGCGTCTATGGCTACACCTTC.

Only one count was recorded for this clone. V gene TRBV6-5 combines with J gene TRBJ2-7; possibly TRBD2 for D (5 bases). Germline V CDR1 and CDR2: MNHEY, SVGAGI. CDR3 length: 13 amino acids. V was clipped by 11 bases and J by 4 bases, with 18 bases between them. CDR3 residues: CAAGTRSPYEQYF. As DNA, the CDR3 is TGTGCCGCGGGCACCAGAAGCCCTTACGAGCAGTACTTC.

This clone was counted only a few times. J is TRBJ2-7 and V is TRBV9; 7 bases line up with TRBD1. The CDR3 consists of 14 residues. Trimming at V came to 3 bases and at J to 6 bases, leaving 9 bases not matched to a gene. Germline V gene data show CDR1 as SGDLS and CDR2 as YYNGEE. DNA for the CDR3: TGTGCCAGCAGCGCCCAGACAGGGTCCCCCGAGCAGTACTTC. Translation: CASSAQTGSPEQYF.

Points on this clone: Other DNA sequences of this sample code for an identical CDR3. This chain joins TRBV5-6 and TRBJ2-5; D unresolved. The CDR3 runs to 13 residues. The V end was cut by 0 bases, the J end by 2 bases, with 5 bases between. From germline, CDR1 is SGHDT and CDR2 YYEEEE. CDR3 nucleotide sequence: TGTGCCAGCAGCTTGGTCGGACAAGAGACCCAGTACTTC. Translated: CASSLVGQETQYF.

The V gene is TRBV6-1, the J gene TRBJ2-5; tentative D call: TRBD1 (5 bases). Germline V gene data show CDR1 as MNHNS and CDR2 as SASEGT. The CDR3 has 19 amino acids. The V and J ends lost 2 bases and 0 bases respectively, with 22 bases between them. As DNA, the CDR3 is TGTGCCAGCAGTGAATATTCAGGGCTTACGATAGGGGACCAAGAGACCCAGTACTTC. This encodes CASSEYSGLTIGDQETQYF.

With regard to this clone: The same CDR3 is also encoded by other DNA sequences in this sample. The chain employs TRBV5-1 and TRBJ1-2, with a weak D call TRBD1 (6 bases). The CDR3 sequence is 14 residues long. V lost 0 bases to trimming and J lost 3 bases, with 9 bases between them. The germline gives CDR1 SGHRS, CDR2 YFSETQ. CDR3 bases: TGCGCCAGCAGCTTGGCAGGGGAAGACTATGGCTACACCTTC. Amino acids: CASSLAGEDYGYTF.

The genes are TRBV28 and TRBJ1-1, with D hard to call. Germline lookup yields CDR1 MDHEN and CDR2 SYDVKM. This CDR3 is built from 12 residues. V was pared by 3 bases and J by 8 bases, with 10 bases between. CDR3 sequence (DNA): TGTGCCAGCAGTTTGTCCGGGAGGGAAGCTTTCTTT. Translating gives CASSLSGREAFF.

The V gene is TRBV2, the J gene TRBJ1-1; D is undetermined. This CDR3 region has 13 residues. Germline lookup yields CDR1 SNHLY and CDR2 FYNNEI. V was clipped by 10 bases and J by 1 base, with 13 bases between them. CDR3 loop: CATTEGTNTEAFF. The CDR3 nucleotides are TGTGCCACCACGGAGGGAACGAACACTGAAGCTTTCTTT.

This chain connects TRBV9 to TRBJ2-7; a weak D match, TRBD1 (6 bases). This CDR3 contains 14 residues. Trimming cost V 0 bases and J 2 bases, with 9 bases left between them. Germline CDR1 reads SGDLS; CDR2 reads YYNGEE. The CDR3 nucleotides are TGTGCCAGCAGCGTAGGTGGACAGACCTACGAGCAGTACTTC. Its translation: CASSVGGQTYEQYF.

The chain couples TRBV6-5 to TRBJ1-3; D gene ambiguous. The CDR3 sequence is 13 residues long. Trimming took off 6 bases at V and 2 bases at J, with 8 bases between the two ends. Germline lookup yields CDR1 MNHEY and CDR2 SVGAGI. CDR3: CASRFGTGNTIYF. In DNA form, the CDR3 reads TGTGCCAGCAGGTTTGGGACTGGAAACACCATATATTTT.

This clone was seen repeatedly, ten times or more. The chain has TRBV4-3 and TRBJ1-2; possible D gene TRBD1, 6 bases. Trimming left V 0 bases short and J 3 bases short, with 11 bases between. CDR1 LGHNA and CDR2 YSLEER come from the germline V gene. This CDR3 is built from 15 residues. For the CDR3, the DNA is TGCGCCAGCAGCCAAGAGTCGGGGGCCTACTATGGCTACACCTTC. The encoded protein is CASSQESGAYYGYTF.

This clone was seen ten or more times. V is TRBV7-9 and J is TRBJ2-5; D is undetermined. V lost 0 bases and J 5 bases, leaving 13 bases between the germline ends. Germline CDR1 reads SEHNR; CDR2 reads FQNEAQ (reference sequence). This CDR3 spans 15 amino acids. CDR3 amino acids: CASSLAAAAGETQYF. Written as DNA, the CDR3 is TGTGCCAGCAGCTTAGCCGCGGCCGCCGGCGAGACCCAGTACTTC. Full variable domain (rest looked up from reference TRBV7-9 and TRBJ2-5): DTGVSQNPRHKITKRGQNVTFRCDPISEHNRLYWYRQTLGQGPEFLTYFQNEAQLEKSRLLSDRFSAERPKGSFSTLEIQRTEQGDSAMYLCASSLAAAAGETQYFGPGTRLLVL.

The genes are TRBV7-3 and TRBJ2-2; 7 nucleotides align to TRBD2. Trimming at V came to 2 bases and at J to 0 bases, leaving 3 bases not matched to a gene. Germline values: CDR1 SGHTA, CDR2 FQGTGA. The CDR3 runs to 16 residues. The DNA of the CDR3 is TGTGCCAGCAGCTTAGCGCTAGCGGCGAACACCGGGGAGCTGTTTTTT. Translating gives CASSLALAANTGELFF.

The chain links TRBV4-1 to TRBJ2-3; D perhaps matches TRBD2 (7 bases). This CDR3 has 15 amino acids. CDR1 and CDR2 from the germline V gene are MGHRA and YSYEKL. V was cut by 2 bases and J by 2 bases, with 11 bases left in between. The CDR3 nucleotides are TGCGCCAGCAGCCAAAGCGGGACAATCACAGATACGCAGTATTTT. This translates into CASSQSGTITDTQYF.

The chain recombines TRBV27 with TRBJ2-5; D call uncertain. The V gene lost 0 bases and the J gene lost 7 bases, with 12 bases spanning the gap. Per germline, CDR1 MNHEY and CDR2 SMNVEV (reference sequence). The CDR3 consists of 14 residues. CDR3: CASSLSPRYGTQYF. For the CDR3, the DNA is TGTGCCAGCAGTTTATCACCCCGGTACGGGACCCAGTACTTC.

The rearrangement links TRBV7-8 to TRBJ2-5, with D unresolved. CDR3 length: 13 amino acids. Trimming stripped 0 bases from V and 7 bases from J, with 9 bases between. Germline assignment: CDR1 SGHVS and CDR2 FQNEAQ. The chain's CDR3 is CASSLAQSGTQYF. As DNA, the CDR3 is TGTGCCAGCAGCTTAGCCCAGTCAGGGACCCAGTACTTC.

This clone appeared a few times. V and J are TRBV7-3 and TRBJ2-7; TRBD2 might be the D (6 bases). With 5 bases removed from V and 7 bases from J, the gap between germline ends came to 15 bases. This CDR3 comprises 13 residues. Germline V gene data show CDR1 as SGHTA and CDR2 as FQGTGA. CDR3 residues: CASSTGSAGEQYF. In nucleotides, the CDR3 is TGTGCCAGCAGCACTGGCTCGGCGGGGGAGCAGTACTTC.

The CDR3 reads CASSLVDQAMNTEAFF. DNA for the CDR3: TGCGCCAGCAGCTTGGTGGACCAGGCTATGAACACTGAAGCTTTCTTT. The chain combines TRBV5-1 with TRBJ1-1; unclear D gene. Germline CDR1 SGHRS, CDR2 YFSETQ. Trimming cost V 0 bases and J 0 bases, with 12 bases left between them. This CDR3 is built from 16 residues.

The rearrangement uses TRBV6-1 and TRBJ2-1; D uncertain. From germline, CDR1 is MNHNS and CDR2 SASEGT. CDR3 length: 17 residues. V gave up 0 bases and J gave up 1 base, with 13 bases separating them. This chain's CDR3 is CASSEARRSVSYNEQFF. DNA for the CDR3: TGTGCCAGCAGTGAAGCGCGTAGAAGCGTGTCCTACAATGAGCAGTTCTTC.

The chain joins TRBV11-2 to TRBJ2-3, with TRBD1 matching over 10 bases. The V segment lost 5 bases and the J segment 1 base; nucleotides outside the gene matches: 6. CDR1 and CDR2 (germline): SGHAT, FQNNGV. The CDR3 covers 16 residues. In DNA, the CDR3 is TGTGCCAGCAGCCGGCGACAGGGGGCGGGCACAGATACGCAGTATTTT. This codes for CASSRRQGAGTDTQYF.

The chain joins TRBV5-6 to TRBJ2-7, with a tentative D call TRBD2 (5 bases). The CDR3 length is 15 residues. Trimming left V 0 bases short and J 7 bases short, with 17 bases between. CDR1 and CDR2 from the germline V gene are SGHDT and YYEEEE. This chain's CDR3 is CASSLGPGNSWEQYF. The CDR3 region has the DNA TGTGCCAGCAGCTTGGGGCCGGGGAATTCTTGGGAGCAGTACTTC.